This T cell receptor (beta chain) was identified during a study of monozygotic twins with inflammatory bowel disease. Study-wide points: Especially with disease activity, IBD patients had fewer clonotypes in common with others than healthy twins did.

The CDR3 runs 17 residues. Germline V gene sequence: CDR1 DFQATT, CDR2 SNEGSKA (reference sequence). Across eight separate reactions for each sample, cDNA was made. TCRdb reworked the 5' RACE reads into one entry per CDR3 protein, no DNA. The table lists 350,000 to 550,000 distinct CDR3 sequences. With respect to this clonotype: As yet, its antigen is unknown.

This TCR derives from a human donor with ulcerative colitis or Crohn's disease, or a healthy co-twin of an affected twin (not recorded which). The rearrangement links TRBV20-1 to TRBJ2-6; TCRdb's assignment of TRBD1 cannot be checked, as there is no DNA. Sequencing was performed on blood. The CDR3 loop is CSAKTRTGAAGANVLTF.